These 8 T cell receptor beta chains came from one sample sequenced in a study of CD8 T cells in Susac syndrome. The RNA input was roughly 0.45 to 1 ug, and it was reverse transcribed with random hexamers. MiXCR was run by TCRdb on the immunoSEQ multiplex PCR reads, yielding one entry per CDR3 protein. The sample shows over 150,000 distinct CDR3 sequences, around 94% of them seen only once. What was sequenced was CD4+ T cells from PBMCs. Receptors originate from a human donor with Susac syndrome.

This sequence joins TRBV6-5 and TRBJ2-7; unclear D gene. The germline CDR1 and CDR2 sequences are MNHEY and SVGAGI. V lost 0 bases to trimming and J lost 2 bases, with 5 bases between them. The length of the CDR3 is 13 residues. CDR3 region: CASSYSIAYEQYF. The CDR3 DNA reads TGTGCCAGCAGTTACTCGATTGCCTACGAGCAGTACTTC.

The V gene is TRBV5-1, the J gene TRBJ2-7; 9 nucleotides line up with TRBD1. Germline V gene sequence: CDR1 SGHRS, CDR2 YFSETQ. Trimming removed 2 bases from V and 6 bases from J; junction bases left unmatched: 9. This CDR3 contains 15 residues. The CDR3 coding sequence is TGCGCCAGCAGCTTCATCGGGACAGGGATAGGCGAGCAGTACTTC. Its translation: CASSFIGTGIGEQYF.

The chain joins TRBV2 to TRBJ1-5; D is perhaps TRBD1 (5 bases). V shed 5 bases and J shed 2 bases, with 22 bases lying between them. Germline CDR1 SNHLY, CDR2 FYNNEI. The CDR3 is made up of 18 amino acids. Written as DNA, the CDR3 is TGTGCCAGCAGTCCCCCGGGACTCGAAACGGCGGGCAATCAGCCCCAGCATTTT. Amino acid sequence: CASSPPGLETAGNQPQHF. The variable domain in full, with the rest retrieved from reference TRBV2 and TRBJ1-5, is EPEVTQTPSHQVTQMGQEVILRCVPISNHLYFYWYRQILGQKVEFLVSFYNNEISEKSEIFDDQFSVERPDGSNFTLKIRSTKLEDSAMYFCASSPPGLETAGNQPQHFGDGTRLSIL.

The chain carries TRBV7-2 and TRBJ2-5; maybe TRBD2 (6 bases). CDR3 size: 13 residues. With 4 bases removed from V and 1 base from J, the gap between germline ends came to 7 bases. CDR1 is SGHTA, CDR2 FQGNSA, per germline. CDR3 nucleotides: TGTGCCAGCAGCTGGAGGGGCCAAGAGACCCAGTACTTC. This translates into CASSWRGQETQYF.

The chain carries TRBV29-1 and TRBJ2-7, with 9 bases identical to TRBD1. J lost 6 bases, V lost 0 bases, and 12 bases had no gene match. The CDR3 is 16 residues long. The germline CDR1 and CDR2 sequences are SQVTM and ANQGSEA. CDR3 protein: CSVEDRFGTGFSEQYF. The CDR3 bases are TGCAGCGTTGAAGATCGGTTCGGGACAGGGTTTAGCGAGCAGTACTTC.

V usage is TRBV2 and J usage is TRBJ1-3, with D unresolved. Germline values: CDR1 SNHLY, CDR2 FYNNEI. V was shortened by 7 bases and J by 0 bases, with 13 bases between the two germline ends. The CDR3 loop spans 15 amino acids. CDR3 in DNA: TGTGCCAGCAAAGGCAGCGAATACTCTGGAAACACCATATATTTT. Translated, it gives CASKGSEYSGNTIYF.

The CDR3: CASSGTAEAFF. CDR3 DNA sequence: TGTGCCAGCAGTGGGACAGCTGAAGCTTTCTTT. This sequence joins TRBV2 and TRBJ1-1, with D possibly TRBD1 on 6 matching bases. The CDR3 loop spans 11 amino acids. V was clipped by 4 bases and J by 6 bases, with 6 bases between them. Germline V CDR1 and CDR2: SNHLY, FYNNEI.

CDR3 coding DNA: TGTGCCAGCAGTTACGAGCCCCCGGGGGGTGAGCAGTTCTTC. It translates to CASSYEPPGGEQFF. The V gene is TRBV6-6, the J gene TRBJ2-1; 7 bases are shared with TRBD2. CDR3 length: 14 amino acids. V lost 2 bases to trimming and J lost 9 bases; unmatched junction nucleotides: 7. Germline CDR1 is MNHNY and CDR2 is SVGAGI (reference sequence).